A selection of T cell receptor beta chains follows, all from one sample in a study of CD8+ T cells in alopecia areata. The data were produced by immunoSEQ multiplex PCR, yet TCRdb's version contains in-frame clones alone and is incomplete. Among roughly 250,000 clones listed, roughly two thirds were seen once. The sequencing used CD4+ T cells sorted from blood, collected at week 0. All receptors derive from a human donor with alopecia areata. Both conserved end residues are part of each CDR3. Part of the rows lack a size; the others show once, few, many or a class for expanded clones.

.	TRBV6-6	CASSYGTAPNQPQHF
few	TRBV9	CASSVDRGETQYF
few	TRBV5-1	CASSLSGTYSYEQYF
.	TRBV5-1	CASSPLLGEQFF
.	TRBV30	CAWSPPRRGPYEQYF
few	TRBV30	CAWGDEDSFYNEQFF
few	TRBV19	CASTAGAGPQHF
.	TRBV20-1	CSSMGDTEAFF
.	TRBV7-3	CASSFSRTDTPYF
few	TRBV15	CATADRGPSTGETQYF
.	TRBV30	CAWSVGWGSNQPQHF
once	TRBV30	CAWKAGGAEQYF
few	TRBV19	CASSQGAETQYF
.	TRBV19	CASSIDWSPLHF
few	TRBV19	CASSIWDLNTEAFF
few	TRBV5-1	CASSLRDRAYEQYF
.	TRBV27	CASKTGWIGANVLTF
.	TRBV4-1	CASSQRAGGGSDTQYF
.	TRBV9	CASTNQGLGTGELFF
few	TRBV30	CALEAPYGYTF
.	TRBV9	CASSAYSAGSTDTQYF
.	TRBV7-9	CASSLFGGTFQYF
.	TRBV6-5	CASSPRDRDQPQHF
.	TRBV15	CATSRDRGPYEQYF
.	TRBV4-1	CASSQPTGVGGYTF
medium-sized	TRBV2	CASRGTGSPLHF
.	TRBV4-1	CASSRIPATLLSGNTIYF
.	TRBV9	CASSRWHANTDTQYF
.	TRBV7-6	CASSLDPQGAQYF
.	TRBV4-2	CASSQDTGAGPSYNEQFF